The 15 T cell receptor beta chains in this list originate from one sample, sequenced in a study of T-cell memory formation after mild COVID-19. TCRdb re-called the 5' RACE reads through MiXCR, storing one row per CDR3 protein. This table has fewer than 300,000 distinct CDR3 sequences, 16% appearing once. The source material was PBMCs or a T cell subset sorted from them (not recorded which). The receptors were sampled from a man aged 18 to 35 who had mild COVID-19 (a few samples of this study predate the infection). Cell type and time point are not known.

This clonotype was counted between two and nine times. CDR3 amino acids: CASSYTGNSPLHF. The CDR3 DNA reads TGTGCCAGCAGTTACACGGGTAATTCACCCCTCCACTTT. The chain links TRBV6-5 to TRBJ1-6, with no clear D. Trimming shortened V by 2 bases and J by 6 bases, and 5 bases separated the two germline ends. Germline-derived CDR1 and CDR2 are MNHEY and SVGAGI. CDR3 length equals 13 residues.

This clonotype occurred a few times. The chain carries TRBV11-2 and TRBJ1-3; D is undetermined. The ends were cut back, 5 bases at V and 0 bases at J, with 11 bases in the middle. CDR3 length: 15 amino acids. Per germline, CDR1 SGHAT and CDR2 FQNNGV. The chain's CDR3 is CASSTGLDSGNTIYF. As DNA, the CDR3 is TGTGCCAGCAGCACGGGCCTCGACTCTGGAAACACCATATATTTT.

This clonotype was observed a handful of times. The CDR3 nucleotides read TGTGCCACCAGCGGGGAGGTGGGGAATAGCAATCAGCCCCAGCATTTT. It yields the protein CATSGEVGNSNQPQHF. The chain couples TRBV15 to TRBJ1-5; D is uncertain. Germline V gene data show CDR1 as LNHNV and CDR2 as YYDKDF (reference sequence). This CDR3 has 16 amino acids. The germline V and J ends were trimmed by 5 bases and 0 bases, with 14 bases remaining between them.

The chain carries TRBV6-5 and TRBJ1-6; no firm D call. This CDR3 has 13 amino acids. V was pared by 3 bases and J by 12 bases, with 12 bases between. Germline values: CDR1 MNHEY, CDR2 SVGAGI. The CDR3 DNA sequence: TGTGCCAGCAGTTATAATACCCGGGAACCCCTCCACTTT. Protein product: CASSYNTREPLHF.

This chain uses TRBV29-1 with TRBJ2-1; D perhaps matches TRBD1 (5 bases). Germline lookup yields CDR1 SQVTM and CDR2 ANQGSEA. The CDR3 is made up of 11 amino acids. The V end was cut by 4 bases, the J end by 12 bases, with 13 bases between. CDR3 coding DNA: TGCAGCGTTGTGACGCAAAGGGGGCAGTTCTTC. Encoded protein: CSVVTQRGQFF.

This clonotype was counted at least ten times. J is TRBJ2-5 and V is TRBV5-1; 7 bases map to TRBD2. V dropped 0 bases and J dropped 3; count of bases not matched to a gene: 5. Looked up from germline, CDR1 is SGHRS and CDR2 is YFSETQ. The CDR3 spans 15 residues. The CDR3 loop reads CASSLAGLVKETQYF. The CDR3 DNA reads as TGCGCCAGCAGCTTGGCCGGACTAGTAAAAGAGACCCAGTACTTC.

In this sample, this clonotype turned up a few times. The chain joins TRBV5-1 to TRBJ1-6; weak D call: TRBD1 (5 bases). CDR1 SGHRS and CDR2 YFSETQ come from the germline V gene. With 0 bases removed from V and 7 bases from J, the gap between germline ends came to 11 bases. The CDR3 is 15 amino acids. The CDR3 loop reads CASSLGRGSNSPLHF. The CDR3 DNA sequence: TGCGCCAGCAGCTTGGGAAGGGGATCGAATTCACCCCTCCACTTT. The full variable domain, with the rest looked up from reference TRBV5-1 and TRBJ1-6, is KAGVTQTPRYLIKTRGQQVTLSCSPISGHRSVSWYQQTPGQGLQFLFEYFSETQRNKGNFPGRFSGRQFSNSRSEMNVSTLELGDSALYLCASSLGRGSNSPLHFGNGTRLTVT.

The table lists this clonotype with a few counts. The chain links TRBV11-2 to TRBJ1-6; maybe TRBD1 (6 bases). Germline values: CDR1 SGHAT, CDR2 FQNNGV. CDR3 length: 14 amino acids. Trimming cost V 2 bases and J 10 bases, with 12 bases left between them. CDR3 sequence (DNA): TGTGCCAGCAGCTTACCGGGGGCAGGATCACCCCTCCACTTT. Protein sequence: CASSLPGAGSPLHF.

This clonotype showed up just a few times. This chain uses TRBV10-3 with TRBJ1-2, with D uncertain. Germline V gives CDR1 ENHRY, CDR2 SYGVKD. V was clipped by 0 bases and J by 10 bases, with 12 bases between them. There are 13 residues in the CDR3. This chain's CDR3 is CAISESTPDAYTF. In DNA form, the CDR3 reads TGTGCCATCAGTGAGTCGACCCCGGATGCCTACACCTTC.

The CDR3 here is CASSEGQASSYEQYF. As DNA, the CDR3 is TGTGCCAGCAGTGAGGGGCAGGCCAGTTCCTACGAGCAGTACTTC. The chain uses TRBV12-3 or TRBV12-4 and TRBJ2-7; possibly TRBD1 or TRBD2 for D (5 bases each). The CDR3 totals 15 residues. Between the trimmed V and J ends, which lost 5 bases and 1 base, there was a span of 15 bases.

This clonotype was counted only a few times. The CDR3 here is CATSRDDRYTDTQYF. CDR3 DNA: TGTGCCACCAGCAGAGATGACAGGTACACAGATACGCAGTATTTT. This chain uses TRBV15 with TRBJ2-3; the D gene is possibly TRBD1 (6 bases). Trimming stripped 0 bases from V and 2 bases from J, with 9 bases between. Germline V gene lookup returns CDR1 LNHNV and CDR2 YYDKDF (reference sequence). CDR3 length equals 15 residues.

V usage is TRBV10-3 and J usage is TRBJ2-1; 10 bases align to TRBD1. The germline V gene encodes CDR1 ENHRY and CDR2 SYGVKD. The CDR3 runs 14 residues. Germline trimming cut 6 bases from V and 7 bases from J; bases unmatched to any gene: 6. The CDR3 DNA follows: TGTGCCATCAGCGGGACAGGGGTAGGGAATGAGCAGTTCTTC. This sequence encodes CAISGTGVGNEQFF.

The chain uses TRBV7-9 and TRBJ1-6, with D possibly being TRBD1 (5 bases). V was pared by 5 bases and J by 6 bases, with 23 bases between. The CDR3 has 18 residues. Germline V CDR1 and CDR2: SEHNR, FQNEAQ (reference sequence). The CDR3 is CASSRTPGDGGGNSPLHF. Here the CDR3 DNA reads TGTGCCAGCAGCCGCACCCCCGGGGACGGTGGGGGTAATTCACCCCTCCACTTT.

V gene TRBV12-3 or TRBV12-4 combines with J gene TRBJ2-5; D perhaps matches TRBD2 (5 bases). V gave up 3 bases and J gave up 5 bases, with 10 bases separating them. This CDR3 region has 13 residues. This CDR3 reads CASSLRWEETQYF. In DNA, the CDR3 is TGTGCCAGCAGTTTGAGGTGGGAGGAGACCCAGTACTTC.

This clonotype was counted only a few times. The V call is TRBV20-1, the J call TRBJ2-3; 7 bases are shared with TRBD1. The CDR3 contains 15 residues. V lost 6 bases, J lost 2 bases, and 11 bases stayed unmatched. Germline CDR1 is DFQATT and CDR2 is SNEGSKA (reference sequence). The CDR3 reads CSAKPGQPYTDTQYF. DNA for the CDR3: TGCAGTGCGAAACCGGGACAGCCTTACACAGATACGCAGTATTTT.